The clone carrying this T cell receptor beta chain has just a few counts. The sample is drawn from a study of T cells in Graves' hyperthyroidism and ophthalmopathy. Amplification yielded TCR beta CDR3 regions, with RNA transcripts as the source. In the first-round RT-PCR of the TCR CDR3, the HTBI primer set was used. One entry per CDR3 protein, called by TCRdb with MiXCR from the multiplex PCR reads. The sample has around 300,000 distinct CDR3 sequences; about 19% are singletons. What was sequenced was blood. The sequence came from a man aged 50 to 59 with Graves' ophthalmopathy.

The CDR3 sequence: CASSQDPGRGFNQPQHF. The CDR3 DNA reads as TGCGCCAGCAGCCAAGATCCCGGCAGGGGCTTCAATCAGCCCCAGCATTTT. The V gene is TRBV4-1, the J gene TRBJ1-5; D perhaps matches TRBD1 (6 bases). The CDR3 spans 17 residues. Trimming took off 0 bases at V and 3 bases at J, with 15 bases between the two ends. The germline V gene encodes CDR1 MGHRA and CDR2 YSYEKL.